The rows below give T cell receptor beta chains drawn from one sample of a study of T cell responses to AZD1222 COVID-19 vaccine. Sequencing was performed with immunoSEQ multiplex PCR; in TCRdb, only in-frame clones are kept and a portion is missing. The data contain approximately 100,000 clones, around 83% of them singletons. The input for sequencing was peripheral blood, taken on day 0 of AZD1222 vaccination. The source is an adult in good health. The CDR3 runs from the conserved cysteine through the conserved F or W. D genes are given only for firm matches. Clone sizes are given selectively: once, few, many, or a class where the clone is expanded.

d_gene,v_gene,j_gene,abundance,CDR3aa,CDR3nt
NA,TRBV7-9,TRBJ1-2,few,CASSLSSDGFDGYTF,TGTGCCAGCAGCTTGTCCTCTGACGGATTCGATGGCTACACCTTC
NA,TRBV7-2,TRBJ1-2,NA,CASSGERVDYGYTF,TGTGCCAGCAGCGGGGAACGAGTGGACTATGGCTACACCTTC
TRBD1,TRBV29-1,TRBJ1-3,NA,CSVGSGGYGNTIYF,TGCAGCGTTGGCTCAGGGGGCTATGGAAACACCATATATTTT
NA,TRBV27,TRBJ2-7,NA,CASSPSVGLSYEQYF,TGTGCCAGCAGTCCTTCCGTGGGGCTCTCCTACGAGCAGTACTTC
TRBD1,TRBV27,TRBJ2-7,NA,CASRTGASYEQYF,TGTGCCAGCCGGACAGGGGCGTCCTACGAGCAGTACTTC
TRBD1,TRBV7-2,TRBJ1-1,NA,CASSLGGQGRDTEAFF,TGTGCCAGCAGCTTAGGAGGACAGGGGCGGGACACTGAAGCTTTCTTT
TRBD2,TRBV6-2/TRBV6-3,TRBJ2-1,NA,CASSTGTSGSYNEQFF,TGTGCCAGCAGCACGGGGACTAGCGGATCCTACAATGAGCAGTTCTTC
NA,TRBV19,TRBJ2-2,NA,CASSKSVGLHTGELFF,TGTGCCAGTAGTAAATCCGTGGGACTCCACACCGGGGAGCTGTTTTTT
NA,TRBV4-3,TRBJ1-1,NA,CASSPQISGTEAFF,TGCGCCAGCAGCCCCCAGATTTCGGGGACTGAAGCTTTCTTT
TRBD1,TRBV7-2,TRBJ1-6,NA,CASSSQGGDNSPLHF,TGTGCCAGCAGCTCACAGGGGGGAGATAATTCACCCCTCCACTTT
TRBD1,TRBV27,TRBJ1-1,NA,CASVTDRGRLNTEAFF,TGTGCCAGCGTTACGGACAGGGGGAGATTGAACACTGAAGCTTTCTTT
TRBD1,TRBV18,TRBJ2-2,once,CASSPQGATTGELFF,TGTGCCAGCTCACCACAGGGGGCGACCACCGGGGAGCTGTTTTTT
NA,TRBV2,TRBJ1-2,NA,CASSPLSGTYGYTF,TGTGCCAGCAGTCCCCTTTCCGGGACCTATGGCTACACCTTC
TRBD2,TRBV6-6,TRBJ2-1,NA,CASSYRSGRAGDEQFF,TGTGCCAGCAGTTACCGTAGCGGGAGGGCCGGAGATGAGCAGTTCTTC
TRBD1,TRBV12-3/TRBV12-4,TRBJ1-2,NA,CASSQGQGGGYTF,TGTGCCAGCAGCCAGGGACAGGGGGGTGGCTACACCTTC
TRBD2,TRBV7-9,TRBJ2-1,once,CASSTLGGVDEQFF,TGTGCCAGCAGCACCCTCGGGGGGGTCGATGAGCAGTTCTTC
NA,TRBV6-2/TRBV6-3,TRBJ2-1,NA,CASSYSLGTLAYNEQFF,TGTGCCAGCAGTTACTCTCTCGGCACCTTGGCCTACAATGAGCAGTTCTTC
NA,TRBV14,TRBJ1-1,NA,CASSQQGITEAFF,TGTGCCAGCAGCCAACAGGGCATTACTGAAGCTTTCTTT
NA,TRBV30,TRBJ1-1,NA,CAWRDIPNTEAFF,TGTGCCTGGAGAGACATCCCGAACACTGAAGCTTTCTTT
NA,TRBV7-2,TRBJ1-5,NA,CASSPVRDQPQHF,TGTGCCAGCAGCCCAGTAAGGGATCAGCCCCAGCATTTT
TRBD1,TRBV27,TRBJ1-2,NA,CASRDRGPGYTF,TGTGCCAGCAGGGACAGGGGCCCTGGCTACACCTTC